This T cell receptor (beta chain) was captured in a study of T-cell reconstitution after alpha-beta-depleted transplantation in children. This clonotype appeared once. Its specificity is not known. The CDR3 has 12 residues. CDR1 and CDR2 (germline): ENHRY, SYGVKD. The trim removed 10 bases at V and 6 bases at J, leaving 6 bases unmatched. Unique molecular identifiers were incorporated during preparation of the TCRbeta library. A single record per CDR3 protein comes from TCRdb applying MiXCR to the PCR reads. Of 6,500 to 10,000 distinct CDR3 sequences listed, 30% are singletons. General observations from the study: At the one-year point after transplant, T-cell counts and TCRbeta diversity were found to come mostly from T cells that had been newly produced. Several patients had high TCRbeta diversity at day 60; it came from surviving recipient T cells and thymic progenitors.

Source: peripheral blood, taken 60 days after TCRalphabeta/CD19-depleted stem cell transplant. The source of this sequence is a boy younger than two who had a stem cell transplant for SCID, so the T cells may come from the graft donor. This rearrangement joins TRBV10-3 to TRBJ2-7, with 10 bases matching TRBD1. The CDR3 region is CATRQGALEQYF. CDR3 coding DNA: TGTGCCACCCGACAGGGGGCACTCGAGCAGTACTTC.